The T cell receptor (beta chain) under discussion was sequenced for a study of post-analysis software for immune sequencing data (dated by TCRdb to between 2014 and 2016). Some background on the complete study: Recorded disease courses included relapsing-remitting, secondary progressive and progressive-relapsing multiple sclerosis, with some patients lacking subtype annotation. The multiple sclerosis patient repertoires were compared with under 13 previously published healthy control repertoires from donors aged about 6 to 28 years. A subset of samples was prepared in parallel using single-end sample barcoding, then pooled and co-amplified after Illumina adapter ligation.

Its CDR3 holds 14 amino acids, cysteine through phenylalanine. Only the CDR3 region is kept as DNA, spanning 42 bases read in frame from base 1. From a lookup of the germline V gene (reference sequence), CDR1 and CDR2 are SEHNR and FQNEAQ. V is reduced by 1 base and J by 3 bases, leaving a spacing of 10 bases between them. The library was prepared using PCR. Instrument on record: Illumina HiSeq 2500. To reduce PCR and sequencing biases, unique molecular identifiers were built into the TCR beta cDNA libraries. Approximately 500,000 cDNA molecules were obtained per 1 to 10 million input T cells, so each molecule approximated one T cell. The patient libraries were prepared and sequenced with the same protocol used for the earlier healthy control dataset. Samples belonging to the same batch were prepared together, multiplexed and sequenced on a shared HiSeq lane. On the authors' methods: MIGEC handled the raw barcoded reads, throwing out single-read molecular identifier groups before consensus assembly and CDR3 extraction. Clonotype tables were post-analysed with VDJtools, and diversity was normalized by down-sampling all datasets to the smallest sample size. Repertoire overlap clustering matched CDR3 amino acid but not nucleotide sequences to correct batch-related cross-sample contamination. TCRdb took the public reads, trimmed them with fastp at Q25, ran MiXCR for clone calling and kept in-frame beta chains. Rows are unified per CDR3 protein, each entry keeping the most common DNA and genes. The V and J calls and clone size come from TCRdb's table, not from the authors' own analysis. The sample table records 800,000 to 950,000 distinct CDR3 sequences; roughly half of these occur just once. The top ten constitute approximately 4.5% of the sample.

To demonstrate the VDJtools post-analysis software, the study profiled TCR beta repertoires from the peripheral blood of 13 young patients with multiple sclerosis. The multiple sclerosis patients were children and adolescents between about 6 and 16 years of age. Many counts were recorded for this clonotype. It lacks a known antigen. Per-base qualities were not stored, and no clone one base away is much larger. Broad study findings and their caveats: The multiple sclerosis patient group was slightly younger than the control group. Significantly lower normalized Chao1 diversity was found in multiple sclerosis patients than in controls, suggesting substantial peripheral T-cell clonal expansion. Strong co-clustering of samples prepared in the same batch was shown by direct clustering with F measure, prompting a batch-effect correction. Several TRBV segments, including TRBV5-6, TRBV5-1 and TRBV20-1, were significantly more frequent in patients than controls.

Recombination connected TRBV7-9 to TRBJ2-7; TRBD2 is possibly the D segment (6 matching bases). The specimen sequenced was blood. This TCR was sampled from a girl aged 5-17 years with multiple sclerosis. The DNA sequence reads TGTGCCAGCAGCTTAGGGAGGGACCACTACGAGCAGTACTTC. It specifies CASSLGRDHYEQYF.